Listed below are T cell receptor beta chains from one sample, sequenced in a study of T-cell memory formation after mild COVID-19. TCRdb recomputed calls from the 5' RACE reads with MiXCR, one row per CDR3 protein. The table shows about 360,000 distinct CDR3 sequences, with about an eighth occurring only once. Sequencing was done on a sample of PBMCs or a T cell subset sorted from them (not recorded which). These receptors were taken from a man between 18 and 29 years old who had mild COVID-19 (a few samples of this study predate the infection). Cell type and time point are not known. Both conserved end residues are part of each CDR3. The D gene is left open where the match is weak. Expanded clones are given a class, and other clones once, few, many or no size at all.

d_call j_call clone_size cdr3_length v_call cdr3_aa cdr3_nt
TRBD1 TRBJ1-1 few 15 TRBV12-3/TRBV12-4 CASSLGDRGPTEAFF TGTGCCAGCAGTTTAGGGGACAGGGGGCCCACTGAAGCTTTCTTT
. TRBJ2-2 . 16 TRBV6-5 CASSPRAPAGTGELFF TGTGCCAGCAGTCCCAGGGCCCCAGCGGGCACCGGGGAGCTGTTTTTT
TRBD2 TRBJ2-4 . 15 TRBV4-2 CASSLAGEAKNIQYF TGTGCCAGCAGCCTAGCGGGGGAAGCCAAAAACATTCAGTACTTC
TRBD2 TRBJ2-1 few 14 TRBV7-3 CASSLEGTSNEQFF TGTGCCAGCAGCTTAGAGGGGACTAGCAATGAGCAGTTCTTC
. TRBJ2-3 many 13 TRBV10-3 CAISAPGTDTQYF TGTGCCATCAGTGCCCCGGGCACAGATACGCAGTATTTT
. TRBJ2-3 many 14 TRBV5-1 CASSSQGSGDTQYF TGCGCCAGCAGCTCTCAGGGGAGTGGGGATACGCAGTATTTT
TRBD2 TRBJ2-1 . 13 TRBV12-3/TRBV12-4 CASQRGAYNEQFF TGTGCCAGCCAGCGGGGCGCCTACAATGAGCAGTTCTTC
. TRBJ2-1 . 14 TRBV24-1 CATSDTRVGNEQFF TGTGCCACCAGTGATACCAGGGTTGGGAATGAGCAGTTCTTC
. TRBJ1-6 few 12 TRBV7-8 CASSSRLIPLHF TGTGCCAGCAGCTCCCGTCTAATCCCCCTCCACTTT
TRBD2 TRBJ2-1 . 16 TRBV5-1 CASSLMDGGAQNEQFF TGCGCCAGCAGCCTCATGGACGGGGGGGCGCAAAATGAGCAGTTCTTC
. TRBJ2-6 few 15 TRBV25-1 CASSDYSSGANVLTF TGTGCCAGCAGTGACTACAGCTCTGGGGCCAACGTCCTGACTTTC
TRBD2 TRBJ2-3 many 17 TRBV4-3 CASSQSYTSGVTDTQYF TGCGCCAGCAGCCAGAGTTATACTAGCGGGGTAACAGATACGCAGTATTTT
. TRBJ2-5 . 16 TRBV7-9 CASSGGRSQFKETQYF TGTGCCAGCAGCGGCGGGCGCTCGCAGTTCAAAGAGACCCAGTACTTC
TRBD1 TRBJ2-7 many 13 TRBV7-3 CASSFDRGYEQYF TGTGCCAGCAGCTTCGACAGGGGTTACGAGCAGTACTTC
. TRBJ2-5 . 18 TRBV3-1 CASSLSFVGRGPKETQYF TGTGCCAGCAGCCTCTCTTTCGTCGGGCGGGGTCCCAAGGAGACCCAGTACTTC
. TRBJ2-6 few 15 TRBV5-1 CASSQGGSGANVLTF TGCGCCAGCAGCCAAGGGGGCTCTGGGGCCAACGTCCTGACTTTC
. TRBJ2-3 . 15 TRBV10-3 CAISIQGSSTDTQYF TGTGCCATCAGCATACAGGGATCTAGCACAGATACGCAGTATTTT
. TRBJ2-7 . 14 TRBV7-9 CASSVPQGPYEQYF TGTGCCAGCAGCGTACCGCAGGGCCCCTACGAGCAGTACTTC
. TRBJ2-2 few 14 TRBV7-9 CASSHRTHTGELFF TGTGCCAGCAGCCATCGGACCCACACCGGGGAGCTGTTTTTT
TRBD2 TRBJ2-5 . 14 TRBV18 CASSPNGGIETQYF TGTGCCAGCTCACCCAACGGGGGGATAGAGACCCAGTACTTC
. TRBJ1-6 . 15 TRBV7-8 CASSLGGLANSPLHF TGTGCCAGCAGCTTAGGGGGGTTAGCGAATTCACCCCTCCACTTT
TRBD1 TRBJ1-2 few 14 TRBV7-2 CASSLGGQGRGYTF TGTGCCAGCAGCTTAGGAGGACAGGGGAGAGGCTACACCTTC
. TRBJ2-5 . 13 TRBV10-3 CAISYGVGGTQYF TGTGCCATCAGTTACGGGGTCGGCGGGACCCAGTACTTC
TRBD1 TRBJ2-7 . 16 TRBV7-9 CASSLGGTGGSYEQYF TGTGCCAGCAGCTTAGGGGGGACAGGGGGCTCCTACGAGCAGTACTTC
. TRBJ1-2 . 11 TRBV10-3 CAISGEGNYTF TGTGCCATCAGTGGGGAAGGAAACTACACCTTC
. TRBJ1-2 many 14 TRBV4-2 CASSQENADGGYTF TGTGCCAGCAGCCAAGAGAACGCGGACGGTGGCTACACCTTC
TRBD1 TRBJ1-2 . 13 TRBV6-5 CASAGTAVYGYTF TGTGCCAGCGCCGGGACAGCAGTCTATGGCTACACCTTC
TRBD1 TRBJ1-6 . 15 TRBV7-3 CASSQMAGGGSPLHF TGTGCCAGCAGCCAAATGGCAGGGGGTGGTTCACCCCTCCACTTT
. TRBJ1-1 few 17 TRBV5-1 CASSFGWTDRLNTEAFF TGCGCCAGCAGCTTCGGGTGGACGGATAGATTGAACACTGAAGCTTTCTTT
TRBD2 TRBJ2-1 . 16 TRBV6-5 CASSEASGGAGNEQFF TGTGCCAGCAGTGAAGCTAGCGGGGGGGCGGGGAATGAGCAGTTCTTC
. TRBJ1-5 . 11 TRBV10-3 CAISEGGPQHF TGTGCCATCAGTGAGGGGGGGCCCCAGCATTTT
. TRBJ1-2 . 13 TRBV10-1 CASSERQNYGYTF TGCGCCAGCAGTGAGCGACAGAACTATGGCTACACCTTC
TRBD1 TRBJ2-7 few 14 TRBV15 CATSRVTGAYEQYF TGTGCCACCAGCAGAGTGACAGGGGCCTACGAGCAGTACTTC
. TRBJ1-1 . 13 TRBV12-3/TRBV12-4 CASSVQPGDTTFF TGTGCCAGCAGTGTCCAGCCGGGAGACACTACTTTCTTT
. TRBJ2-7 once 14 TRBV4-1 CASSHLGRSYEQYF TGCGCCAGCAGCCATCTGGGGAGGTCCTACGAGCAGTACTTC
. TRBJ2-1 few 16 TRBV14 CASTYTLEAIGNEQFF TGTGCCAGCACCTACACCTTGGAAGCTATAGGCAATGAGCAGTTCTTC
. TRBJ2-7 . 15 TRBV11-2 CASSYGRRSSYEQYF TGTGCCAGCAGCTACGGCAGGAGGAGCTCCTACGAGCAGTACTTC
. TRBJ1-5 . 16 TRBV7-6 CASSPGGIGSNQPQHF TGTGCCAGCAGCCCTGGCGGGATCGGGAGCAATCAGCCCCAGCATTTT
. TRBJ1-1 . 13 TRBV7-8 CATRGHLNTEAFF TGTGCCACCCGGGGACACCTGAACACTGAAGCTTTCTTT
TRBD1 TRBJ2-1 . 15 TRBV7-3 CASSLMGQGDNEQFF TGTGCCAGCAGCTTAATGGGACAGGGAGACAATGAGCAGTTCTTC
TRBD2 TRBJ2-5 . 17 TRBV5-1 CASSSGTSGGNQETQYF TGCGCCAGCAGCTCCGGTACTAGCGGGGGGAACCAAGAGACCCAGTACTTC
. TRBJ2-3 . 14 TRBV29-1 CSVEGRPSTDTQYF TGCAGCGTTGAAGGGAGGCCTAGCACAGATACGCAGTATTTT
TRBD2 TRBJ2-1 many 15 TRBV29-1 CSVVNRAGVLNEQFF TGCAGCGTTGTAAATCGGGCGGGGGTCTTAAATGAGCAGTTCTTC
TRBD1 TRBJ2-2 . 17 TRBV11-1 CASSLAATGGRTGELFF TGTGCCAGCAGCCTAGCCGCTACAGGGGGACGGACCGGGGAGCTGTTTTTT
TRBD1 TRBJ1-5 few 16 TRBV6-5 CASSAKRTGSNQPQHF TGTGCCAGCAGTGCCAAACGGACAGGGAGCAATCAGCCCCAGCATTTT
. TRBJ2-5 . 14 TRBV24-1 CATSALNTEETQYF TGTGCCACCAGCGCACTGAACACCGAAGAGACCCAGTACTTC
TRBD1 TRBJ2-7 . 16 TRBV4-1 CASSQDPPTGVGEQYF TGCGCCAGCAGCCAAGACCCCCCGACAGGGGTGGGCGAGCAGTACTTC
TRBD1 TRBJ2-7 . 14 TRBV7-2 CASSLRDRGHEQYF TGTGCCAGCAGTCTTCGGGACAGGGGCCACGAGCAGTACTTC
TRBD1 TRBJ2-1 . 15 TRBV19 CASSLSGQLYNEQFF TGTGCCAGTAGCCTATCGGGACAGCTCTACAATGAGCAGTTCTTC
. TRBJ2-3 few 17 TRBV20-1 CSARPTSSEGLPDTQYF TGCAGTGCTAGACCAACGTCTTCAGAGGGCCTCCCAGATACGCAGTATTTT
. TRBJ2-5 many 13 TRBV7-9 CASSRQPQETQYF TGTGCCAGCAGCCGGCAGCCCCAAGAGACCCAGTACTTC
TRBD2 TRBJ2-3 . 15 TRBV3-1 CASSPRTSPADTQYF TGTGCCAGCAGCCCTCGGACTAGCCCGGCAGATACGCAGTATTTT